Listed below are T cell receptor beta chains from one sample, sequenced in a study of cytomegalovirus exposure and HLA in healthy donors. Sequenced by immunoSEQ multiplex PCR; TCRdb stores in-frame clones only, minus some. Found here are 150,000 to 200,000 clones, about 75% of them singletons; the top ten hold roughly 1.9%. Sequencing was done on a sample of PBMCs. All receptors derive from a female donor in good health and CMV-seronegative. Both conserved end residues are part of each CDR3. Fields, in order: J gene, D gene, V gene, clone size, CDR3 protein, CDR3 DNA. D genes are given only for firm matches. Only some rows state a clone size, as once, few, many or a class for expanded clones.

>TRBJ1-2|TRBD1|TRBV2|.
CASSEGGTGDPYGYTF
TGTGCCAGCAGTGAAGGGGGGACAGGGGACCCCTATGGCTACACCTTC
>TRBJ2-4|.|TRBV30|.
CAWSGRATAKNIQYF
TGTGCCTGGAGTGGGAGGGCGACCGCCAAAAACATTCAGTACTTC
>TRBJ1-4|.|TRBV5-4|.
CASSRDFNEKLFF
TGTGCCAGCAGCCGGGACTTTAATGAAAAACTGTTTTTT
>TRBJ2-5|TRBD1|TRBV14|.
CASSRDRISQYF
TGTGCCAGCAGCCGGGACAGGATCTCCCAGTACTTC
>TRBJ1-3|.|TRBV2|.
CASCQGTTLSGNTIYF
TGTGCCAGCTGCCAGGGGACAACTCTCTCTGGAAACACCATATATTTT
>TRBJ1-2|.|TRBV12-1|.
CASSFATDGYTF
TGTGCCAGCAGCTTTGCAACGGATGGCTACACCTTC
>TRBJ1-3|.|TRBV7-6|.
CASSLATASFSGNTIYF
TGTGCCAGCAGCTTAGCGACAGCCAGTTTCTCTGGAAACACCATATATTTT
>TRBJ1-6|.|TRBV27|.
CASSPQNGARYSPLHF
TGTGCCAGCAGTCCCCAAAATGGGGCGCGGTACTCACCCCTCCACTTT
>TRBJ2-7|.|TRBV5-5|.
CASSWQDYEQYF
TGTGCCAGCAGCTGGCAGGACTACGAGCAGTACTTC
>TRBJ1-6|.|TRBV5-1|.
CAGWGVSSYNSPLHF
TGCGCCGGGTGGGGGGTCAGCTCCTATAATTCACCCCTCCACTTT
>TRBJ1-1|.|TRBV10-3|.
CAISEQRVNTEAFF
TGTGCCATCAGTGAGCAACGGGTGAACACTGAAGCTTTCTTT
>TRBJ1-2|TRBD1|TRBV19|.
CASSDRGQGNYGYTF
TGTGCCAGTAGCGACAGGGGGCAGGGGAACTATGGCTACACCTTC
>TRBJ2-7|TRBD2|TRBV7-9|.
CASSPPGGVGSYEQYF
TGTGCCAGCAGCCCGCCCGGGGGGGTAGGCTCCTACGAGCAGTACTTC
>TRBJ2-6|.|TRBV5-1|.
CASSSSSGANVLTF
TGCGCCAGCAGCTCTAGCTCTGGGGCCAACGTCCTGACTTTC
>TRBJ2-7|TRBD2|TRBV5-1|.
CASSLEAGHSYEQYF
TGCGCCAGCAGCTTGGAAGCGGGGCACTCCTACGAGCAGTACTTC
>TRBJ1-5|.|TRBV15|.
CATSLLNQPQHF
TGTGCCACAAGCCTACTCAATCAGCCCCAGCATTTT
>TRBJ2-5|TRBD2|TRBV6-1|.
CASSSLAGYQETQYF
TGTGCCAGCAGTTCCCTAGCGGGGTATCAAGAGACCCAGTACTTC
>TRBJ2-7|.|TRBV6-1|once
CASSVGQGSYEQYF
TGTGCCAGCAGCGTGGGGCAGGGCTCCTACGAGCAGTACTTC
>TRBJ2-1|TRBD2|TRBV30|.
CAWGGYSGGYNEQFF
TGTGCCTGGGGTGGCTATAGCGGGGGGTACAATGAGCAGTTCTTC
>TRBJ2-5|.|TRBV9|.
CASSVGGARETQYF
TGTGCCAGCAGCGTAGGTGGGGCTCGGGAGACCCAGTACTTC
>TRBJ2-1|TRBD1|TRBV5-1|.
CASRLDRGGPYNEQFF
TGCGCCAGCAGACTAGACAGGGGAGGCCCCTACAATGAGCAGTTCTTC
>TRBJ1-1|.|TRBV6-1|.
CASSRADTEAFF
TGTGCCAGCAGCCGAGCGGACACTGAAGCTTTCTTT
>TRBJ1-2|.|TRBV5-1|.
CASSPTGGQSYGYTF
TGCGCCAGCAGCCCAACGGGAGGACAGAGCTATGGCTACACCTTC
>TRBJ2-2|TRBD2|TRBV30|few
CAWSHLTSGRFRSGELFF
TGTGCCTGGAGTCACTTAACTAGCGGGAGGTTTCGGTCCGGGGAGCTGTTTTTT
>TRBJ2-1|TRBD2|TRBV2|.
CASSRTSGSPEQFF
TGTGCCAGCAGTAGGACTAGCGGGAGCCCTGAGCAGTTCTTC
>TRBJ2-7|TRBD2|TRBV4-2|.
CASSRPGLAALEQYF
TGTGCCAGCAGCCGACCGGGACTAGCTGCTCTCGAGCAGTACTTC
>TRBJ2-3|TRBD2|TRBV5-1|once
CASSPRTSGGSTDTQYF
TGCGCCAGCAGCCCCCGGACTAGCGGGGGGAGCACAGATACGCAGTATTTT
>TRBJ1-2|.|TRBV5-4|medium-sized
CASSLNTAPGYTF
TGTGCCAGCAGCTTGAACACAGCCCCTGGCTACACCTTC
>TRBJ1-2|.|TRBV11-2|few
CASSWAGEAYGYTF
TGTGCCAGCAGCTGGGCGGGGGAGGCCTATGGCTACACCTTC
>TRBJ2-1|TRBD2|TRBV19|.
CASSMASGAPYNEQFF
TGTGCCAGTAGTATGGCTAGCGGGGCTCCCTACAATGAGCAGTTCTTC